One and the same sample provided the 17 T cell receptor beta chains below, sequenced in a study. TCRdb itself ran the 5' RACE reads through MiXCR, one entry per CDR3 protein. This table holds about 46,000 distinct CDR3 sequences, 28% found once. Sequenced material: naive CD4+ T cells sorted from blood. Noted subset: naive CD4+ T cells, CD4+CD45RA+CD25-. These receptors all stem from a female donor with breast cancer.

This sequence joins TRBV7-9 and TRBJ2-5; the match to TRBD1 covers 12 bases. The germline V gene encodes CDR1 SEHNR and CDR2 FQNEAQ (reference sequence). After removal of 4 bases from V and 5 bases from J, the junction contained 5 bases not matched to a gene. This CDR3 is 15 amino acids long. The CDR3 DNA reads as TGTGCCAGCAGCTCCGGGACAGGGGGCGCGGAGACCCAGTACTTC. It yields the protein CASSSGTGGAETQYF. Variable domain in full (rest from reference TRBV7-9 and TRBJ2-5): DTGVSQNPRHKITKRGQNVTFRCDPISEHNRLYWYRQTLGQGPEFLTYFQNEAQLEKSRLLSDRFSAERPKGSFSTLEIQRTEQGDSAMYLCASSSGTGGAETQYFGPGTRLLVL.

The chain couples TRBV20-1 to TRBJ2-1; 14 bases fit TRBD2. J was trimmed by 1 base and V by 5 bases; bases with no gene match: 7. CDR3 length equals 17 residues. Germline CDR1 is DFQATT and CDR2 is SNEGSKA (reference sequence). CDR3 protein: CSAPTSGGAGSYNEQFF. The CDR3 DNA reads TGCAGTGCTCCGACTAGCGGGGGGGCCGGTTCCTACAATGAGCAGTTCTTC.

This chain links TRBV5-6 with TRBJ1-2, with 9 nucleotides matching TRBD1. The V segment lost 2 bases and the J segment 5 bases; nucleotides outside the gene matches: 7. The CDR3 is 15 amino acids. CDR1 and CDR2 (germline): SGHDT, YYEEEE. DNA of the CDR3: TGTGCCAGCAGCTTCGGGACAGGGACTCCTTATGGCTACACCTTC. Protein: CASSFGTGTPYGYTF.

This clonotype was detected many times. CDR3 nucleotides: TGCAGTGCTAGGACGGGGGGGGCTAGCACAGATACGCAGTATTTT. The encoded protein is CSARTGGASTDTQYF. This chain uses TRBV20-1 with TRBJ2-3; 8 bases are shared with TRBD2. The ends lost 3 bases at V and 0 bases at J; junction bases unmatched: 5. The CDR3 loop spans 15 amino acids. In germline, CDR1 is DFQATT, CDR2 SNEGSKA (reference sequence).

The chain has TRBV5-1 and TRBJ2-4, with 7 positions matching TRBD2. This CDR3 spans 15 amino acids. V was clipped by 0 bases and J by 11 bases; unmatched bases: 11. Looked up from germline, CDR1 is SGHRS and CDR2 is YFSETQ. The CDR3 nucleotides read TGCGCCAGCAGCTTGGGGGAGGGAGGATTGGCGTTTCAGTACTTC. It yields the protein CASSLGEGGLAFQYF.

This clonotype has just a few counts. The chain uses TRBV7-9 and TRBJ1-1; 12 bases line up with TRBD1. Trimming at V came to 5 bases and at J to 7 bases, leaving 8 bases not matched to a gene. This CDR3 comprises 15 residues. Germline V gives CDR1 SEHNR, CDR2 FQNEAQ (reference sequence). The CDR3 coding sequence is TGTGCCAGCAGCAAACGCGGGACAGGGGGCCGTGAAGCTTTCTTT. It encodes CASSKRGTGGREAFF.

This chain uses TRBV7-9 with TRBJ2-7; 12 nucleotides align to TRBD1. V lost 3 bases to trimming and J lost 4 bases; unmatched junction nucleotides: 1. The germline CDR1 and CDR2 sequences are SEHNR and FQNEAQ (reference sequence). The CDR3 covers 14 residues. The CDR3 region has the DNA TGTGCCAGCAGCTTGGGACAGGGGGCTTACGAGCAGTACTTC. Its translation: CASSLGQGAYEQYF.

This clonotype came up a few times. V usage is TRBV10-1 and J usage is TRBJ2-1; the D is unclear. The germline V and J ends were trimmed by 10 bases and 7 bases, with 11 bases remaining between them. Per the germline V gene, CDR1 is WNHNN and CDR2 is SYGVQD (reference sequence). The CDR3 covers 11 residues. This CDR3 is CATRKDNEQFF. DNA of the CDR3: TGCGCCACCCGGAAAGATAATGAGCAGTTCTTC.

A few counts support this clonotype. This CDR3 reads CASSRDRASIKAQYF. CDR3 coding DNA: TGTGCCAGCAGCCGAGACAGGGCCTCCATTAAGGCCCAGTACTTC. The chain couples TRBV4-2 to TRBJ2-5, with 7 positions matching TRBD1. Germline V gene lookup returns CDR1 LGHNA and CDR2 YNFKEQ. Trimming at V came to 4 bases and at J to 9 bases, leaving 14 bases not matched to a gene. CDR3 length equals 15 residues.

This clonotype was observed a few times. The V call is TRBV6-2 or TRBV6-3, the J call TRBJ1-1; no clear D gene. Germline V gene lookup returns CDR1 MNHEY and CDR2 SVGEGT. V was cut by 7 bases and J by 4 bases, with 19 bases left in between. This CDR3 spans 15 amino acids. The CDR3 loop is CASTVSPPPTTEAFF. In nucleotides, the CDR3 is TGTGCCAGCACCGTCTCTCCTCCGCCAACCACTGAAGCTTTCTTT.

This clonotype appeared a few times. The chain employs TRBV7-6 and TRBJ2-1; 8 nucleotides line up with TRBD1. The CDR3 sequence is 16 residues long. Germline V gene sequence: CDR1 SGHVS, CDR2 FNYEAQ. With 5 bases clipped from V and 5 bases from J, the junction kept 11 bases outside the gene matches. For the CDR3, the DNA is TGTGCCAGCAGCCGACAGCCGGGACAGGCCAACAATGAGCAGTTCTTC. Translated: CASSRQPGQANNEQFF.

This chain links TRBV6-5 with TRBJ2-7; D ambiguous. The ends were cut back, 2 bases at V and 0 bases at J, with 11 bases in the middle. Germline V lookup: CDR1 MNHEY, CDR2 SVGAGI. This CDR3 has 15 residues. The CDR3 sequence: CASSYSATLSYEQYF. CDR3 coding DNA: TGTGCCAGCAGTTACAGCGCGACCCTCTCCTACGAGCAGTACTTC.

This chain joins TRBV7-8 and TRBJ1-3; 9 bases map to TRBD1. CDR3 length equals 18 residues. Germline values: CDR1 SGHVS, CDR2 FQNEAQ. V shed 4 bases, J shed 4 bases, and the junction held 14 bases outside the gene matches. The CDR3 DNA sequence: TGTGCCAGCAGCTCCAAAAGAATACAGGGGGCCCAAGGAAACACCATATATTTT. This sequence encodes CASSSKRIQGAQGNTIYF. Together with reference TRBV7-8 and TRBJ1-3, the CDR3 gives the full variable domain: GAGVSQSPRYKVAKRGQDVALRCDPISGHVSLFWYQQALGQGPEFLTYFQNEAQLDKSGLPSDRFFAERPEGSVSTLKIQRTQQEDSAVYLCASSSKRIQGAQGNTIYFGEGSWLTVV.

V usage is TRBV7-3 and J usage is TRBJ1-1; 8 bases align to TRBD1. Germline trimming cut 5 bases from V and 0 bases from J; bases unmatched to any gene: 5. CDR1 is SGHTA, CDR2 FQGTGA, per germline. CDR3 length: 15 residues. Written as DNA, the CDR3 is TGTGCCAGCAGCAAACGGACAGGGATGAACACTGAAGCTTTCTTT. This encodes CASSKRTGMNTEAFF.

CDR3 in amino acids: CASSSRRFAYNEQFF. In nucleotides, the CDR3 is TGTGCCAGCAGCTCACGACGGTTTGCCTACAATGAGCAGTTCTTC. The genes are TRBV7-8 and TRBJ2-1, with D unclear. The CDR3 consists of 15 residues. Germline-derived CDR1 and CDR2 are SGHVS and FQNEAQ. V was shortened by 4 bases and J by 2 bases, with 12 bases between the two germline ends.

The V and J genes are TRBV27 and TRBJ2-1; a possible D gene is TRBD2 (6 bases). V dropped 3 bases and J dropped 9 bases, with 9 bases sitting between them. The CDR3 spans 12 residues. Germline CDR1 MNHEY, CDR2 SMNVEV (reference sequence). CDR3 residues: CASSFKAGEQFF. The CDR3 DNA sequence: TGTGCCAGCAGTTTCAAAGCGGGTGAGCAGTTCTTC.

This chain uses TRBV27 with TRBJ2-1, with 16 nucleotides matching TRBD2. The CDR3 contains 15 residues. The germline V gene encodes CDR1 MNHEY and CDR2 SMNVEV (reference sequence). The V and J ends lost 5 bases and 15 bases, in that order; junction bases with no gene match: 10. The CDR3 DNA reads TGTGCCAGCAGTACCGGGACTAGCGGGGGGGTTGCGACGTTCTTC. Residues: CASSTGTSGGVATFF.